Below, 32 T cell receptor beta chains from the same sample are listed, as sequenced in a study of response to subunit inactivated influenza vaccine. TCRdb re-called the RT-PCR reads with MiXCR, one entry per CDR3 protein. The table has roughly 620,000 distinct CDR3 sequences, about 11% seen once. This same sample was also part of a study on T cells expressing NK-cell markers. As that study records: UMIs were included in TCR beta cDNA generated by 5'RACE template switching.

This specimen consisted of PBMCs from blood, obtained on the day of vaccination. Receptors originate from a man aged 45 to 65 who received an inactivated influenza vaccine.

The V gene is TRBV11-2, the J gene TRBJ2-1; D call uncertain. The V gene's germline CDR1 is SGHAT and CDR2 FQNNGV. The CDR3 spans 11 residues. V gave up 5 bases and J gave up 5 bases, with 4 bases separating them. CDR3: CASSIHNEQFF. CDR3 DNA: TGTGCCAGCAGCATTCACAATGAGCAGTTCTTC.

The rearrangement joins TRBV7-2 to TRBJ2-2; D gene unclear. The V end was cut by 6 bases, the J end by 4 bases, with 9 bases between. The CDR3 covers 13 residues. CDR1 and CDR2 from the germline V gene are SGHTA and FQGNSA. CDR3 amino acids: CASRGSRTGELFF. The DNA of the CDR3 is TGTGCCAGCAGAGGTTCGCGCACCGGGGAGCTGTTTTTT. Variable domain in full (rest from reference TRBV7-2 and TRBJ2-2): GAGVSQSPSNKVTEKGKDVELRCDPISGHTALYWYRQSLGQGLEFLIYFQGNSAPDKSGLPSDRFSAERTGGSVSTLTIQRTQQEDSAVYLCASRGSRTGELFFGEGSRLTVL.

This clonotype occurred a few times. J is TRBJ2-3 and V is TRBV7-2; 7 bases map to TRBD2. This CDR3 is 14 amino acids long. CDR1 and CDR2 (germline): SGHTA, FQGNSA. The J segment lost 10 bases and the V segment lost 1 base, leaving 8 bases of the junction unmatched. In nucleotides, the CDR3 is TGTGCCAGCAGCTTAGTCGGGAGCGGGGACGCGCAGTATTTT. Translation: CASSLVGSGDAQYF.

V usage is TRBV6-1 and J usage is TRBJ2-1; 8 positions match TRBD2. With V trimmed by 3 bases and J by 13 bases, 14 bases remained unmatched. The CDR3 covers 15 residues. Germline CDR1 and CDR2: MNHNS and SASEGT. The CDR3 loop is CASSDRTSRTSAQFF. For the CDR3, the DNA is TGTGCCAGCAGTGATCGGACTAGCAGGACGTCGGCCCAGTTCTTC.

This rearrangement joins TRBV12-3 or TRBV12-4 to TRBJ2-5, with D maybe TRBD2 (6 bases). Trimming stripped 4 bases from V and 5 bases from J, with 14 bases between. The CDR3 contains 14 residues. As DNA, the CDR3 is TGTGCCAGCAGTTCTCGGGAGAGGGAGGAGACCCAGTACTTC. Translation gives CASSSREREETQYF.

The chain joins TRBV20-1 to TRBJ1-5; maybe TRBD1 (6 bases). Germline CDR1 is DFQATT and CDR2 is SNEGSKA (reference sequence). V lost 7 bases, J lost 1 base, and 14 bases lay in between. The CDR3 is 14 amino acids. CDR3 DNA sequence: TGCAGTGTCAAAACGGGGGGCAGCAATCAGCCCCAGCATTTT. Its translation is CSVKTGGSNQPQHF.

The gene calls are TRBV5-6 and TRBJ2-7; 10 nucleotides line up with TRBD2. CDR3 length: 15 amino acids. Unmatched junction bases numbered 7, after V lost 4 bases and J lost 3 bases. Germline-derived CDR1 and CDR2 are SGHDT and YYEEEE. CDR3: CASSHLLAGIYEQYF. CDR3 DNA: TGTGCCAGCAGCCACCTACTAGCGGGGATCTACGAGCAGTACTTC.

This clonotype was seen repeatedly, ten times or more. V usage is TRBV5-1 and J usage is TRBJ1-1; a weak D match, TRBD1 (5 bases). CDR1 is SGHRS and CDR2 is YFSETQ in the germline V gene. Trimming pared 1 base from V and 6 bases from J, leaving 19 bases between. The CDR3 covers 16 residues. CDR3 in amino acids: CASSLMGSGTSSEAFF. The CDR3, as DNA: TGCGCCAGCAGCTTGATGGGTTCCGGGACCTCCTCTGAAGCTTTCTTT.

The sample holds a few counts of this clonotype. The chain joins TRBV29-1 to TRBJ1-5; D not resolved. The CDR3 is made up of 11 amino acids. Germline V CDR1 and CDR2: SQVTM, ANQGSEA. Trimming shortened V by 4 bases and J by 5 bases, and 6 bases separated the two germline ends. DNA of the CDR3: TGCAGCGTTGGCTCGGATCAGCCCCAGCATTTT. Residues: CSVGSDQPQHF. Variable domain in full (rest from reference TRBV29-1 and TRBJ1-5): SAVISQKPSRDICQRGTSLTIQCQVDSQVTMMFWYRQQPGQSLTLIATANQGSEATYESGFVIDKFPISRPNLTFSTLTVSNMSPEDSSIYLCSVGSDQPQHFGDGTRLSIL.

The chain couples TRBV6-2 or TRBV6-3 to TRBJ2-7; 8 nucleotides align to TRBD1. Germline V lookup: CDR1 MNHEY, CDR2 SVGEGT. The CDR3 totals 15 residues. V shed 6 bases, J shed 4 bases, and the junction held 11 bases outside the gene matches. The CDR3 DNA is TGTGCCAGCAGGCGAGGACAGGGCGATGTGTACGAGCAGTACTTC. Translating gives CASRRGQGDVYEQYF.

V is TRBV5-1 and J is TRBJ1-1; D may be TRBD1 (6 bases). CDR3 length: 13 residues. The V and J ends lost 4 bases and 7 bases respectively, with 14 bases between them. Germline V gives CDR1 SGHRS, CDR2 YFSETQ. The DNA for the CDR3 is TGCGCCAGCAGCCCCCAGGGGATGATTGAAGCTTTCTTT. Translated, it gives CASSPQGMIEAFF.

This rearrangement joins TRBV7-2 to TRBJ2-1, with TRBD2 matching 12 bases. Trimming at V came to 6 bases and at J to 0 bases, leaving 6 bases not matched to a gene. The CDR3 extends over 17 amino acids. Germline lookup yields CDR1 SGHTA and CDR2 FQGNSA. This chain's CDR3 is CASRATSGGNSYNEQFF. The DNA for the CDR3 is TGTGCCAGCAGGGCGACTAGCGGGGGAAACTCCTACAATGAGCAGTTCTTC.

This clonotype was seen more than once but under ten times. J is TRBJ1-4 and V is TRBV6-1; a possible D gene is TRBD1 (6 bases). V lost 8 bases, J lost 6 bases, and 16 bases lay in between. Germline values: CDR1 MNHNS, CDR2 SASEGT. The CDR3 totals 14 residues. The CDR3 DNA sequence: TGTGCCAGCGGTAGGGGGAGAGTTGATGAAAAACTGTTTTTT. As protein: CASGRGRVDEKLFF.

The chain employs TRBV3-1 and TRBJ1-3; D possibly corresponds to TRBD1 (6 bases). V was clipped by 3 bases and J by 1 base, with 10 bases between them. Germline CDR1 and CDR2: LGHDT and YNNKEL (reference sequence). CDR3 length: 15 residues. CDR3 coding DNA: TGTGCCAGCAGCCACTACAGGGATTCTGGAAACACCATATATTTT. Translation: CASSHYRDSGNTIYF. Drawing the rest from reference TRBV3-1 and TRBJ1-3, the complete variable domain is DTAVSQTPKYLVTQMGNDKSIKCEQNLGHDTMYWYKQDSKKFLKIMFSYNNKELIINETVPNRFSPKSPDKAHLNLHINSLELGDSAVYFCASSHYRDSGNTIYFGEGSWLTVV.

The chain joins TRBV9 to TRBJ1-6; 7 positions agree with TRBD1. The CDR3 spans 15 residues. Trimming took 0 bases from V and 5 from J; bases not matched to a gene: 2. Looked up from germline, CDR1 is SGDLS and CDR2 is YYNGEE. DNA for the CDR3: TGTGCCAGCAGCGTAGAGGGACAGAATAATTCACCCCTCCACTTT. Translating gives CASSVEGQNNSPLHF.

The chain is built from TRBV4-2 and TRBJ2-1, with 12 bases identical to TRBD2. The CDR3 loop spans 18 amino acids. V gave up 0 bases and J gave up 4 bases; unmatched junction bases: 7. Germline CDR1 LGHNA, CDR2 YNFKEQ. The CDR3 reads CASSQEGTSGRLYNEQFF. CDR3 nucleotide sequence: TGTGCCAGCAGCCAAGAAGGGACTAGCGGGCGCCTGTACAATGAGCAGTTCTTC.

The genes are TRBV24-1 and TRBJ2-2, with TRBD2 matching over 7 bases. With V trimmed by 5 bases and J by 5 bases, 4 bases remained unmatched. Germline V gene lookup returns CDR1 KGHDR and CDR2 SFDVKD. The length of the CDR3 is 14 residues. The CDR3 coding sequence is TGTGCCACCAGTGGCGGGAGCAATACCGGGGAGCTGTTTTTT. It specifies CATSGGSNTGELFF.

This sequence joins TRBV10-2 and TRBJ1-6, with a possible D match to TRBD1 (5 bases). The V end lost 6 bases, the J end lost 10 bases, and 22 bases lay between the germline ends. The germline gives CDR1 WSHSY, CDR2 SAAADI. This CDR3 is 16 amino acids long. In nucleotides, the CDR3 is TGCGCCAGCAGAACCGACACGGGACCGACTCGGTCACCCCTCCACTTT. Translated: CASRTDTGPTRSPLHF.

As DNA, the CDR3 is TGCAGTGCCCTAGCGGAGACACCCTACGAGCAGTACTTC. Its protein product is CSALAETPYEQYF. The chain carries TRBV20-1 and TRBJ2-7; TRBD2 matches 7 bases. CDR1 is DFQATT, CDR2 SNEGSKA, per germline (reference sequence). The CDR3 spans 13 residues. Trimming removed 6 bases from V and 2 bases from J; junction bases left unmatched: 7.

This clonotype was seen more than once but under ten times. The chain uses TRBV29-1 and TRBJ1-4; D gene unclear. V dropped 3 bases and J dropped 5 bases, with 13 bases sitting between them. Germline loops: CDR1 SQVTM, CDR2 ANQGSEA. This CDR3 is built from 14 residues. The CDR3 nucleotides are TGCAGCGTTGATGACGGTCGAGCGAATGAAAAACTGTTTTTT. Its protein is CSVDDGRANEKLFF. Filled out from reference TRBV29-1 and TRBJ1-4, the complete variable domain reads SAVISQKPSRDICQRGTSLTIQCQVDSQVTMMFWYRQQPGQSLTLIATANQGSEATYESGFVIDKFPISRPNLTFSTLTVSNMSPEDSSIYLCSVDDGRANEKLFFGSGTQLSVL.

Only a few counts were recorded for this clonotype. The chain links TRBV4-2 to TRBJ2-2, with TRBD2 as a possible D gene (5 bases). The CDR3 is 15 residues long. The V gene lost 0 bases and the J gene lost 4 bases, with 9 bases spanning the gap. Germline CDR1 LGHNA, CDR2 YNFKEQ. The CDR3 is CASSQDVLATGELFF. For the CDR3, the DNA is TGTGCCAGCAGCCAAGATGTGCTAGCCACCGGGGAGCTGTTTTTT.

This clonotype was found a few times. Written as DNA, the CDR3 is TGTGCCAGCAGCCTCAATGGACCTCAGCCCCAGCATTTT. Its protein is CASSLNGPQPQHF. The rearrangement uses TRBV7-8 and TRBJ1-5; D ambiguous. The CDR3 extends over 13 amino acids. From germline, CDR1 is SGHVS and CDR2 FQNEAQ. V gave up 5 bases and J gave up 6 bases, with 11 bases separating them. Variable domain in full (rest from reference TRBV7-8 and TRBJ1-5): GAGVSQSPRYKVAKRGQDVALRCDPISGHVSLFWYQQALGQGPEFLTYFQNEAQLDKSGLPSDRFFAERPEGSVSTLKIQRTQQEDSAVYLCASSLNGPQPQHFGDGTRLSIL.

In this sample, this clonotype turned up many times. The chain is built from TRBV12-3 or TRBV12-4 and TRBJ2-3; tentatively, D is TRBD2 (6 bases). CDR3 size: 15 residues. V was shortened by 4 bases and J by 9 bases, with 20 bases between the two germline ends. Here the CDR3 DNA reads TGTGCCAGCAGTTCCGGGACTTGGGGGGTGGGGACGCAGTATTTT. Its translation is CASSSGTWGVGTQYF.

This clonotype turned up a few times. This chain connects TRBV10-3 to TRBJ2-6, with a possible D match to TRBD1 (5 bases). Germline V lookup: CDR1 ENHRY, CDR2 SYGVKD. Trimming removed 3 bases at V and 1 base at J, with 7 bases between. The CDR3 runs to 15 residues. In DNA, the CDR3 is TGTGCCATCAGTGATTCAGGGTCTGGGGCCAACGTCCTGACTTTC. Translating it yields CAISDSGSGANVLTF.

This clonotype was seen only once. The V and J genes are TRBV7-3 and TRBJ2-2; either TRBD1 or TRBD2 may fit D (5 bases each). The CDR3 consists of 17 residues. The V gene lost 8 bases and the J gene lost 4 bases, with 23 bases spanning the gap. Per germline, CDR1 SGHTA and CDR2 FQGTGA. The CDR3 loop is CASGTLSGGVSTGELFF. CDR3 DNA: TGTGCCAGCGGTACTCTAAGTGGGGGAGTTAGCACCGGGGAGCTGTTTTTT.

The table lists this clonotype with many counts. The V and J genes are TRBV12-3 or TRBV12-4 and TRBJ1-2; D is uncertain. The V and J ends lost 0 bases and 0 bases respectively, with 11 bases between them. CDR3 length equals 16 residues. The CDR3 here is CASSLAHHRPNYGYTF. CDR3 sequence (DNA): TGTGCCAGCAGTTTAGCGCATCACCGTCCTAACTATGGCTACACCTTC.

This clonotype was seen at least ten times. The chain links TRBV5-1 to TRBJ2-5, with a tentative D call TRBD1 (5 bases). Germline loops: CDR1 SGHRS, CDR2 YFSETQ. Deletions cut 1 base from V and 2 bases from J, with 9 bases between. This CDR3 has 14 amino acids. CDR3 bases: TGCGCCAGCAGCTTGCAAGGGGATCAAGAGACCCAGTACTTC. Translating it yields CASSLQGDQETQYF. Based on the CDR3 plus reference TRBV5-1 and TRBJ2-5, the full variable domain is KAGVTQTPRYLIKTRGQQVTLSCSPISGHRSVSWYQQTPGQGLQFLFEYFSETQRNKGNFPGRFSGRQFSNSRSEMNVSTLELGDSALYLCASSLQGDQETQYFGPGTRLLVL.

The V gene is TRBV7-9, the J gene TRBJ2-2; D may be TRBD1 or TRBD2 (5 bases each). V was pared by 6 bases and J by 6 bases, with 11 bases between. Germline CDR1 and CDR2: SEHNR and FQNEAQ (reference sequence). The CDR3 has 13 residues. The CDR3 coding sequence is TGTGCCAGCAGTCGATTGGGGGCCGGGGAGCTGTTTTTT. Protein sequence: CASSRLGAGELFF.

This clonotype was observed a handful of times. The V call is TRBV4-2, the J call TRBJ1-4, with 8 bases fitting TRBD1. The CDR3 totals 17 residues. V gave up 2 bases and J gave up 5 bases; unmatched junction bases: 10. Germline V gene sequence: CDR1 LGHNA, CDR2 YNFKEQ. The CDR3 region is CASSQSPGTGANEKLFF. CDR3 nucleotides: TGTGCCAGCAGCCAAAGCCCTGGGACAGGCGCAAATGAAAAACTGTTTTTT.

The J gene is TRBJ1-3, the V gene TRBV18; 10 nucleotides agree with TRBD1. This CDR3 is 17 amino acids long. V was pared by 4 bases and J by 1 base, with 7 bases of the junction left unmatched. The germline gives CDR1 KGHSH, CDR2 LQKENI. The DNA for the CDR3 is TGTGCCAGCTCACAGAACCGGGACAGGGGATCTGGAAACACCATATATTTT. Translating it yields CASSQNRDRGSGNTIYF.

This rearrangement joins TRBV18 to TRBJ1-1; no definite D call. Germline CDR1 KGHSH, CDR2 LQKENI. V was trimmed by 0 bases and J by 5 bases, leaving 13 bases between them. The CDR3 is 15 amino acids. In DNA, the CDR3 is TGTGCCAGCTCACCACCAACCCTAGCCGGGACTGAAGCTTTCTTT. It encodes CASSPPTLAGTEAFF.

The chain has TRBV30 and TRBJ1-2; 9 bases match TRBD1. Per the germline V gene, CDR1 is GTSNPN and CDR2 is SVGIG (reference sequence). The CDR3 extends over 13 amino acids. V trimming: 2 bases; J trimming: 8 bases; junction bases outside the gene matches: 6. Here the CDR3 DNA reads TGTGCCTGGAGTACACAGGGGGCGCAGGGCTACACCTTC. Residues: CAWSTQGAQGYTF.